The 16 T cell receptor beta chains listed next were all sequenced from one sample in a study of blood T cell repertoires in COVID-19. Here immunoSEQ multiplex PCR was the method, and the copy in TCRdb shows in-frame clones only, minus some. The table includes about 40,000 clones, 70% to 90% detected once. The source material was peripheral blood. Every receptor here comes from a man aged 45-60 years in a cohort sampled during active COVID-19.

This chain uses TRBV4-1 with TRBJ2-2; 8 bases agree with TRBD2. With 7 bases clipped from V and 2 bases from J, the junction kept 3 bases outside the gene matches. Germline assignment: CDR1 MGHRA and CDR2 YSYEKL. This CDR3 has 14 amino acids. CDR3 loop: CASTGRENTGELFF. The DNA for the CDR3 is TGCGCCAGCACCGGGAGGGAAAACACCGGGGAGCTGTTTTTT.

This clone was detected a few times. The V gene is TRBV11-2, the J gene TRBJ2-7; 12 bases match TRBD2. The CDR3 contains 14 residues. With 5 bases clipped from V and 3 bases from J, the junction kept 2 bases outside the gene matches. Per the germline V gene, CDR1 is SGHAT and CDR2 is FQNNGV. CDR3 coding DNA: TGTGCCAGCAGCACGACTAGCGGGAGCTACGAGCAGTACGTC. Its protein is CASSTTSGSYEQYV.

The chain links TRBV18 to TRBJ2-7, with 8 bases matching TRBD1. CDR1 is KGHSH and CDR2 is LQKENI in the germline V gene. There are 17 residues in the CDR3. After removal of 4 bases from V and 0 bases from J, the junction contained 11 bases not matched to a gene. Here the CDR3 reads CASSRWTGRINSYEQYV. The CDR3 nucleotides are TGTGCCAGCTCACGATGGACAGGGAGGATTAACTCCTACGAGCAGTACGTC.

This clone was picked up one time. The J gene is TRBJ2-1, the V gene TRBV9, with TRBD2 matching 9 bases. In germline, CDR1 is SGDLS, CDR2 YYNGEE. J was trimmed by 4 bases and V by 5 bases; bases with no gene match: 7. CDR3 length: 15 residues. The CDR3 protein is CASSLAGASYNEQFF. CDR3 sequence (DNA): TGTGCCAGCAGTTTAGCGGGAGCCTCTTACAATGAGCAGTTCTTC.

The chain has TRBV7-9 and TRBJ2-3; D may be TRBD2 (6 bases). V was clipped by 10 bases and J by 4 bases, with 12 bases between them. Looked up from germline, CDR1 is SEHNR and CDR2 is FQNEAQ (reference sequence). The CDR3 extends over 12 amino acids. The CDR3 DNA reads as TGTGCCACCGGGACTCTACCAGATACGCAGTATTTT. Protein sequence: CATGTLPDTQYF.

The chain employs TRBV27 and TRBJ2-3, with D hard to call. Trimming took 4 bases from V and 2 from J, leaving 13 bases between them. The CDR3 runs 15 residues. Germline V gene data show CDR1 as MNHEY and CDR2 as SMNVEV (reference sequence). CDR3 nucleotides: TGTGCCAGCAGTTCCAGTCGGGTCCTCACAGATACGCAGTATTTT. Residues: CASSSSRVLTDTQYF.

The genes are TRBV3-1 (or the pseudogene TRBV3-2) and TRBJ1-5; 9 bases are a match to TRBD1. The trim removed 4 bases at V and 4 bases at J, leaving 8 bases unmatched. The CDR3 is 16 amino acids. Germline values: CDR1 LGHDT, CDR2 YNNKEL (reference sequence). Here the CDR3 DNA reads TGTGCCAGCAGCCTTGGACAGGGGAGGGGGAATCAGCCCCAGCATTTT. Its translation is CASSLGQGRGNQPQHF.

V is TRBV7-6 and J is TRBJ1-2; 7 nucleotides line up with TRBD1. This CDR3 has 14 residues. CDR1 is SGHVS and CDR2 is FNYEAQ in the germline V gene. The J segment lost 3 bases and the V segment lost 3 bases, leaving 4 bases of the junction unmatched. This chain's CDR3 is CASSLGDSYYGYTF. CDR3 bases: TGTGCCAGCAGCTTGGGGGACAGCTACTATGGCTACACCTTC.

This clone was counted between two and nine times. V and J are TRBV7-2 and TRBJ2-1, with D maybe TRBD2 (5 bases). The germline V gene has CDR1 SGHTA and CDR2 FQGNSA. V lost 1 base to trimming and J lost 5 bases, with 12 bases between them. The CDR3 is made up of 15 amino acids. In DNA, the CDR3 is TGTGCCAGCAGCTTAGAGGCTAGCCGGCACAATGAGCAGTTCTTC. Its protein product is CASSLEASRHNEQFF.

This clone is a singleton in its sample. The chain employs TRBV6-1 and TRBJ2-3; 7 positions match TRBD2. CDR1 is MNHNS, CDR2 SASEGT, per germline. This CDR3 is built from 16 residues. J lost 3 bases, V lost 3 bases, and 9 bases had no gene match. CDR3 DNA sequence: TGTGCCAGCAGTGATTGGGCGGGAGCGGGGACAGATACGCAGTATTTT. Protein sequence: CASSDWAGAGTDTQYF.

This rearrangement joins TRBV9 to TRBJ2-1, with TRBD2 matching over 12 bases. The CDR3 extends over 17 amino acids. The germline V gene has CDR1 SGDLS and CDR2 YYNGEE. J gave up 6 bases and V 0 bases, and 7 bases lay outside the gene matches. Here the CDR3 DNA reads TGTGCCAGCAGCGTAGCTCTAGCGGGGGGGTCGGGCAATGAGCAGTTCTTC. It codes for CASSVALAGGSGNEQFF.

The V call is TRBV9, the J call TRBJ2-3; 8 bases are shared with TRBD2. V shed 4 bases, J shed 2 bases, and the junction held 9 bases outside the gene matches. This CDR3 has 16 residues. Germline CDR1 SGDLS, CDR2 YYNGEE. The CDR3 region has the DNA TGTGCCAGCAGCCCTCCCGGGACTAGGGTCACAGATACGCAGTATTTT. Translation: CASSPPGTRVTDTQYF.

The J gene is TRBJ1-2, the V gene TRBV29-1; possible D gene TRBD1, 5 bases. CDR3 length: 12 amino acids. Deletions cut 3 bases from V and 3 bases from J, with 8 bases between. Germline lookup yields CDR1 SQVTM and CDR2 ANQGSEA. The CDR3 is CSVDREDYGYTF. The CDR3 DNA reads as TGCAGCGTTGACAGGGAAGACTATGGCTACACCTTC.

The V gene is TRBV6-5, the J gene TRBJ2-7, with TRBD2 as a possible D gene (7 bases). Deletions cut 7 bases from V and 4 bases from J, with 14 bases between. The V gene's germline CDR1 is MNHEY and CDR2 SVGAGI. This CDR3 has 13 residues. The CDR3 coding sequence is TGTGCCAGCATAGGGGGGGGACTTTACGAGCAGTACTTC. This gives the protein CASIGGGLYEQYF.

The V call is TRBV7-8, the J call TRBJ2-2, with D possibly TRBD2 on 6 matching bases. From germline, CDR1 is SGHVS and CDR2 FQNEAQ. V lost 4 bases to trimming and J lost 2 bases, with 11 bases between them. The CDR3 is 15 residues long. CDR3: CASSSGGINTGELFF. CDR3 in DNA: TGTGCCAGCAGCTCAGGCGGGATAAACACCGGGGAGCTGTTTTTT.

This chain joins TRBV13 and TRBJ2-5; D is unresolved. Germline lookup yields CDR1 PRHDT and CDR2 FYEKMQ (reference sequence). Trimming removed 3 bases at V and 2 bases at J, with 7 bases between. This CDR3 spans 13 amino acids. DNA for the CDR3: TGTGCCAGCAGCTTTCGGAGACAAGAGACCCAGTACTTC. Encoded protein: CASSFRRQETQYF. Looking up the rest from reference TRBV13 and TRBJ2-5 gives the full variable domain: AAGVIQSPRHLIKEKRETATLKCYPIPRHDTVYWYQQGPGQDPQFLISFYEKMQSDKGSIPDRFSAQQFSDYHSELNMSSLELGDSALYFCASSFRRQETQYFGPGTRLLVL.